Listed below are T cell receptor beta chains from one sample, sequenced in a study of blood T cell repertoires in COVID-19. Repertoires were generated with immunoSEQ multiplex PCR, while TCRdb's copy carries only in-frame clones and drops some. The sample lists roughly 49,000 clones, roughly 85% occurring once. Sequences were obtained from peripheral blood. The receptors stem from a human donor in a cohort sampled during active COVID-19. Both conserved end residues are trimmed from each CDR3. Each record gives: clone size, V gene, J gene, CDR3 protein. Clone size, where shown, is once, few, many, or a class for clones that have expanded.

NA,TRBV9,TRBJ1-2,ASTFGGTGDYGYT
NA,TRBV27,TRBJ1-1,ASSTLFRGDGTEAF
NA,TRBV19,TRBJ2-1,ASIGRGSYNEQF
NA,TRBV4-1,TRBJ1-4,ASSQAQGGSNEKLF
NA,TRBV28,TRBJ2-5,ASSPLRQAQETQY
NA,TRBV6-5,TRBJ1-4,ASGRETNEKLF
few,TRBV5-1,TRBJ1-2,ASSPGQERNYGYT
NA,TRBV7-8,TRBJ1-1,ASSHLASEAF
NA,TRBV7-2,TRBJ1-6,ASSTPTGWDSPLH
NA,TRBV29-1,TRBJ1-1,SVVRPAAF
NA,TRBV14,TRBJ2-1,ASSQEARSGEQF
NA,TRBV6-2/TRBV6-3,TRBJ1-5,ASSRDYSNQPQH
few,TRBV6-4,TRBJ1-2,ASGWMGQGS
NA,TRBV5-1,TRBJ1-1,ASGTGANTEAF
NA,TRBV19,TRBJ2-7,ASSILGTGDYEQY
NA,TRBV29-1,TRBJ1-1,SVDLRLVRNTEAF
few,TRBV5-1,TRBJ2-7,ASSLERGLYEQY
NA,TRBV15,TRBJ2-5,ATSASARETQY
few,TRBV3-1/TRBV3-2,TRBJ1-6,ASSPTGHSPLH
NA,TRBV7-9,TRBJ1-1,ASSTSTSYRIQETF
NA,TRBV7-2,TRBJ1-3,ASSSDSFSGNTIY
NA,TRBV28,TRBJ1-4,ASSPIGQGRTNEKLF
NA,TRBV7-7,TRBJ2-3,ASSLASGGTDTQY
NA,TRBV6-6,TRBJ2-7,ASTFTSRDTYEQY
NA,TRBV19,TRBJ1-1,ASSTQGEAEAF